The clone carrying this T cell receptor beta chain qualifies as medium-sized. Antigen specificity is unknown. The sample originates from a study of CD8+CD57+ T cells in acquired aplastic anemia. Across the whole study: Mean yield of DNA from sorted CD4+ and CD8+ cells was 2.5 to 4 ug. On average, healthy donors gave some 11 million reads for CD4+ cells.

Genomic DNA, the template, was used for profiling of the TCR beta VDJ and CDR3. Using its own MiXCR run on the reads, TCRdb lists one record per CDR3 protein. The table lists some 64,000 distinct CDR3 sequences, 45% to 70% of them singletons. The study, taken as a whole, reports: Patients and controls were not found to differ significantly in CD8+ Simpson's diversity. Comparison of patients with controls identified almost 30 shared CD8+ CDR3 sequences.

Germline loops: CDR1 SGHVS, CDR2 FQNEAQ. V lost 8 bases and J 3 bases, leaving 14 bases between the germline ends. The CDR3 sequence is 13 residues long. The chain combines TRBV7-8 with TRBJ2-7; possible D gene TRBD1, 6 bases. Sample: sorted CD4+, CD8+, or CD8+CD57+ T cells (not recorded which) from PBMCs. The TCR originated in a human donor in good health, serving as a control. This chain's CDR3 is CASSRDMGYEQYF. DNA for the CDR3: TGTGCCAGCTCCCGGGACATGGGCTACGAGCAGTACTTC.